A single sample is the source of the 24 T cell receptor beta chains below, sequenced in a study of CD8 T cells in Susac syndrome. Reverse transcription of roughly 0.5 to 1 ug RNA was performed with random hexamers. TCRdb re-called the immunoSEQ multiplex PCR reads with MiXCR, one entry per CDR3 protein. There are hundreds of thousands of distinct CDR3 sequences in the sample; around 96% occur only once, and 0.075% to 0.095% lies in the top ten. The sample taken for sequencing was CD4+ T cells from PBMCs. The receptors come from a human donor with multiple sclerosis.

The CDR3 nucleotides are TGCAGCGTTCAGGGAGGAGGGTCCTACAATGAGCAGTTCTTC. Protein product: CSVQGGGSYNEQFF. The genes are TRBV29-1 and TRBJ2-1, with D tentatively TRBD2 (6 bases). The V end was cut by 5 bases, the J end by 1 base, with 12 bases between. This CDR3 contains 14 residues. CDR1 and CDR2 (germline): SQVTM, ANQGSEA.

The chain links TRBV9 to TRBJ1-2; possibly TRBD1 for D (5 bases). Germline V gene lookup returns CDR1 SGDLS and CDR2 YYNGEE. CDR3 length: 15 residues. V was shortened by 0 bases and J by 2 bases, with 11 bases between the two germline ends. The CDR3 DNA reads as TGTGCCAGCAGCGTAGTCCCAGGGCCCAACTATGGCTACACCTTC. Amino acid sequence: CASSVVPGPNYGYTF.

V usage is TRBV29-1 and J usage is TRBJ1-2, with 9 bases lining up with TRBD1. Germline V lookup: CDR1 SQVTM, CDR2 ANQGSEA. The V segment lost 5 bases and the J segment 4 bases; nucleotides outside the gene matches: 5. CDR3 length equals 13 residues. The CDR3 protein is CSVRTGDSYGYTF. The CDR3 DNA reads as TGCAGCGTTCGGACAGGGGACAGCTATGGCTACACCTTC.

V and J are TRBV20-1 and TRBJ2-7; a weak D match, TRBD2 (5 bases). Trimming left V 5 bases short and J 3 bases short, with 14 bases between. From germline, CDR1 is DFQATT and CDR2 SNEGSKA (reference sequence). There are 13 residues in the CDR3. In DNA form, the CDR3 reads TGCAGTGCTTCGACTACCCGGCTCTACGAGCAGTACTTC. It translates to CSASTTRLYEQYF.

The chain has TRBV18 and TRBJ1-1, with D possibly TRBD1 on 6 matching bases. This CDR3 spans 15 amino acids. The germline V gene has CDR1 KGHSH and CDR2 LQKENI. V dropped 5 bases and J dropped 5 bases, with 18 bases sitting between them. The DNA of the CDR3 is TGTGCCAGCTCAGCACGAAACATACAGGGAACTGAAGCTTTCTTT. Residues: CASSARNIQGTEAFF.

J is TRBJ1-2 and V is TRBV15; D call uncertain. This CDR3 has 15 residues. Trimming pared 1 base from V and 4 bases from J, leaving 13 bases between. The germline V gene has CDR1 LNHNV and CDR2 YYDKDF (reference sequence). CDR3 DNA: TGTGCCACCAGCAGAGTCGGGCAGGCCTCCTATGGCTACACCTTC. This gives the protein CATSRVGQASYGYTF.

The chain is built from TRBV29-1 and TRBJ2-2, with D perhaps being TRBD1 or TRBD2 (6 bases each). This CDR3 has 14 amino acids. The germline V and J ends were trimmed by 7 bases and 4 bases, with 16 bases remaining between them. Germline V gene sequence: CDR1 SQVTM, CDR2 ANQGSEA. The CDR3 DNA follows: TGCAGCGCACCGGGGGCGCGAGGCACCGGGGAGCTGTTTTTT. It translates to CSAPGARGTGELFF.

This chain connects TRBV12-3 or TRBV12-4 to TRBJ1-5; 7 bases are a match to TRBD1. V lost 6 bases and J lost 1; bases outside the gene matches: 6. This CDR3 is 15 amino acids long. Here the CDR3 DNA reads TGTGCCAGCAGGCCGACAGGGACAAGCAATCAGCCCCAGCATTTT. Protein: CASRPTGTSNQPQHF.

V gene TRBV20-1 combines with J gene TRBJ2-1; TRBD2 matches at 12 bases. Germline lookup yields CDR1 DFQATT and CDR2 SNEGSKA (reference sequence). J lost 7 bases, V lost 5 bases, and 9 bases had no gene match. This CDR3 has 15 residues. The CDR3 region has the DNA TGCAGTGCTCTATCACTAGCGGGAGGAGTTAATGAGCAGTTCTTC. Translation: CSALSLAGGVNEQFF.

The chain carries TRBV20-1 and TRBJ2-3, with 13 positions matching TRBD2. The germline CDR1 and CDR2 sequences are DFQATT and SNEGSKA (reference sequence). This CDR3 is built from 14 residues. V lost 6 bases to trimming and J lost 6 bases; unmatched junction nucleotides: 6. The chain's CDR3 is CSAHGLAGDDTQYF. CDR3 DNA sequence: TGCAGTGCCCACGGACTAGCGGGGGACGATACGCAGTATTTT.

V is TRBV20-1 and J is TRBJ1-5; D is unclear. V was pared by 1 base and J by 2 bases, with 12 bases between. Per the germline V gene, CDR1 is DFQATT and CDR2 is SNEGSKA (reference sequence). The CDR3 is made up of 15 amino acids. As DNA, the CDR3 is TGCAGTGCTAGAGGAGGTGGCTTGGGCAATCAGCCCCAGCATTTT. Protein: CSARGGGLGNQPQHF.

The genes are TRBV24-1 and TRBJ2-1; TRBD1 matches at 9 bases. The CDR3 is made up of 17 amino acids. CDR1 and CDR2 from the germline V gene are KGHDR and SFDVKD. The trim removed 2 bases at V and 6 bases at J, leaving 10 bases unmatched. The chain's CDR3 is CATSDSAGTGYRNEQFF. For the CDR3, the DNA is TGTGCCACCAGTGATTCAGCCGGGACAGGGTACCGCAATGAGCAGTTCTTC.

This clonotype was seen only once. The genes are TRBV20-1 and TRBJ1-2; TRBD1 might be the D (5 bases). Trimming removed 6 bases from V and 10 bases from J, with 9 bases in between. Germline-derived CDR1 and CDR2 are DFQATT and SNEGSKA (reference sequence). The CDR3 runs 9 residues. This CDR3 is CSAGPVYTF. CDR3 nucleotide sequence: TGCAGTGCGGGGCCAGTCTACACCTTC.

The chain joins TRBV9 to TRBJ2-4, with D perhaps TRBD1 (5 bases). CDR3 length equals 16 residues. The V end was cut by 2 bases, the J end by 1 base, with 13 bases between. Germline CDR1 reads SGDLS; CDR2 reads YYNGEE. The CDR3 reads CASSVSRRAAKNIQYF. The CDR3 nucleotides are TGTGCCAGCAGCGTCTCTCGCAGGGCGGCCAAAAACATTCAGTACTTC.

This chain joins TRBV7-2 and TRBJ1-2; TRBD1 is a possible D gene (5 bases). The CDR3 runs to 14 residues. With 5 bases removed from V and 4 bases from J, the gap between germline ends came to 14 bases. Per germline, CDR1 SGHTA and CDR2 FQGNSA. CDR3 amino acids: CASSPPRQGYGYTF. The CDR3 DNA is TGTGCCAGCAGCCCCCCCCGCCAGGGCTATGGCTACACCTTC.

The chain recombines TRBV25-1 with TRBJ2-5; the D is unclear. From germline, CDR1 is MGHDK and CDR2 SYGVNS. V lost 11 bases and J lost 7, with 20 bases in between. This CDR3 spans 13 amino acids. The DNA of the CDR3 is TGTGCCTCCCAGTTGGGCGCCGTTGGGACCCAGTACTTC. Its protein product is CASQLGAVGTQYF.

This chain uses TRBV28 with TRBJ2-7; perhaps TRBD1 as D (6 bases). The ends were cut back, 6 bases at V and 1 base at J, with 13 bases in the middle. There are 14 residues in the CDR3. Germline CDR1 reads MDHEN; CDR2 reads SYDVKM. The CDR3 DNA is TGTGCCAGCAGACAGGACAGACCTTCCTACGAGCAGTACTTC. Residues: CASRQDRPSYEQYF.

V usage is TRBV5-1 and J usage is TRBJ2-5; tentative D call: TRBD2 (5 bases). V lost 0 bases and J 1 base, leaving 7 bases between the germline ends. This CDR3 has 14 residues. Germline V CDR1 and CDR2: SGHRS, YFSETQ. The CDR3 DNA reads as TGCGCCAGCAGCTTGGGGGGAGTCCAAGAGACCCAGTACTTC. Translated, it gives CASSLGGVQETQYF.

In its sample, this clonotype was seen once. The chain couples TRBV29-1 to TRBJ2-7; possible D gene TRBD1, 5 bases. The CDR3 is made up of 12 amino acids. In germline, CDR1 is SQVTM, CDR2 ANQGSEA. The CDR3 nucleotides are TGCAGTGCAGTCCAAGGGGCGTATGGGCAGTACTTC. Its protein product is CSAVQGAYGQYF.

In DNA, the CDR3 is TGTGCCAGCAGCCCGAGATGGGGCACAGATACGCAGTATTTT. It encodes CASSPRWGTDTQYF. The V and J genes are TRBV3-1 and TRBJ2-3; the D is unclear. The CDR3 is 14 residues long. V was pared by 4 bases and J by 1 base, with 9 bases between. The V gene's germline CDR1 is LGHDT and CDR2 YNNKEL (reference sequence).

The rearrangement joins TRBV20-1 to TRBJ2-7; D gene unclear. The V end lost 3 bases, the J end lost 3 bases, and 9 bases lay between the germline ends. The CDR3 loop spans 12 amino acids. The germline CDR1 and CDR2 sequences are DFQATT and SNEGSKA (reference sequence). Here the CDR3 reads CSARLSVYEQYF. In DNA, the CDR3 is TGCAGTGCTAGGTTGAGCGTCTACGAGCAGTACTTC.

V gene TRBV20-1 combines with J gene TRBJ2-1; TRBD2 agrees at 9 bases. The CDR3 covers 15 residues. Germline V gene data show CDR1 as DFQATT and CDR2 as SNEGSKA (reference sequence). Trimming removed 2 bases from V and 7 bases from J; junction bases left unmatched: 9. CDR3 nucleotide sequence: TGCAGTGCTAGAAACTTAGCGGGGGCTCCTAATGAGCAGTTCTTC. Its translation: CSARNLAGAPNEQFF.

V is TRBV9 and J is TRBJ2-2; the match to TRBD2 covers 10 bases. J gave up 6 bases and V 2 bases, and 13 bases lay outside the gene matches. Germline loops: CDR1 SGDLS, CDR2 YYNGEE. This CDR3 is built from 18 residues. DNA of the CDR3: TGTGCCAGCAGCGTCACATCGCTAGCGGGAGATCCGGCCGGGGAGCTGTTTTTT. Protein sequence: CASSVTSLAGDPAGELFF.

The rearrangement uses TRBV20-1 and TRBJ2-7, with TRBD2 matching 7 bases. The CDR3 runs to 12 residues. The germline CDR1 and CDR2 sequences are DFQATT and SNEGSKA (reference sequence). Trimming at V came to 1 base and at J to 4 bases, leaving 1 base not matched to a gene. CDR3 residues: CSARGAGYEQYF. DNA of the CDR3: TGCAGTGCTAGAGGAGCGGGGTACGAGCAGTACTTC.